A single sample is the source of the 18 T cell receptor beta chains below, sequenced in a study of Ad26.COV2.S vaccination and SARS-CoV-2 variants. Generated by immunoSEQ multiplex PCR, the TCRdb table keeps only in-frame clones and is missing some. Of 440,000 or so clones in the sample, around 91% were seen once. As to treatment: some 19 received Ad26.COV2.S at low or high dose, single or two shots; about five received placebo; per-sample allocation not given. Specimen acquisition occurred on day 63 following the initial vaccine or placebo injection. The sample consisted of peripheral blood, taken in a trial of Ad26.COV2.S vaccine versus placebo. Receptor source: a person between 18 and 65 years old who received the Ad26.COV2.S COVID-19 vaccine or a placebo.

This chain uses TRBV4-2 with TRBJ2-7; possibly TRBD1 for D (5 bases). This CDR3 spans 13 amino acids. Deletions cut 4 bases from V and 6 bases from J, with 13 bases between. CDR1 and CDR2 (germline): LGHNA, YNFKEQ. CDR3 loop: CASSRGRVGEQYF. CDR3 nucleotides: TGTGCCAGCAGCCGGGGCAGGGTGGGCGAGCAGTACTTC.

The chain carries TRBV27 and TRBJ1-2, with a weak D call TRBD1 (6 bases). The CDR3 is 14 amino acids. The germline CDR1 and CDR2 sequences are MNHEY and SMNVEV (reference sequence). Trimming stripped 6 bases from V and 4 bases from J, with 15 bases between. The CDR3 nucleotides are TGTGCCAGCAGATTCACAGGGACCAGCTATGGCTACACCTTC. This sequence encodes CASRFTGTSYGYTF.

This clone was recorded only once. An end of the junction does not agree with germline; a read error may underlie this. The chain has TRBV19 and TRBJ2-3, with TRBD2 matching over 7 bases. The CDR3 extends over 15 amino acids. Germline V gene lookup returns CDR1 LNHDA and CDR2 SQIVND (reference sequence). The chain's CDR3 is CASSWGGSVTNTQYF. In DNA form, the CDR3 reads TGTGCCAGTAGTTGGGGCGGGAGTGTCACAAATACGCAGTATTTT.

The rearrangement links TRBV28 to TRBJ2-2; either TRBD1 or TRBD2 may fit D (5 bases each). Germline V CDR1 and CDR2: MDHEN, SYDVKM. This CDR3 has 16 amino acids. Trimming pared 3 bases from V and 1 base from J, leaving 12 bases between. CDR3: CASSFWGWQNTGELFF. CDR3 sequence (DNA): TGTGCCAGCAGTTTTTGGGGGTGGCAGAACACCGGGGAGCTGTTTTTT.

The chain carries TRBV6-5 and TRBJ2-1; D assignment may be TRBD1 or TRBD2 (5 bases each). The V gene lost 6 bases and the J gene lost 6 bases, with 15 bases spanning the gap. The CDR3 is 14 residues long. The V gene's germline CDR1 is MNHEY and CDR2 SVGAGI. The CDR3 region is CASRTGTALNEQFF. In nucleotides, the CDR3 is TGTGCCAGCAGAACCGGGACCGCGCTCAATGAGCAGTTCTTC.

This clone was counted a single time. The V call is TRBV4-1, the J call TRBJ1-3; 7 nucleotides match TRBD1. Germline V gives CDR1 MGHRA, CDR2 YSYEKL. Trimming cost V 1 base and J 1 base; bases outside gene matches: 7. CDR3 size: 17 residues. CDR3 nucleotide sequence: TGCGCCAGCAGCCAAGCCCGGGGACAGAGATCTGGAAACACCATATATTTT. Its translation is CASSQARGQRSGNTIYF.

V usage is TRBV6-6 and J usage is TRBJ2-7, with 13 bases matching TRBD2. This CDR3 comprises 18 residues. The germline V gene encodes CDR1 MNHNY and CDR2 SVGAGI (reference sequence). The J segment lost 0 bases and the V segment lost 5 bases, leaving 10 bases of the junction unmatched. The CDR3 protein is CASSHTGTSGISSYEQYF. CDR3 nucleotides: TGTGCCAGCAGTCACACCGGGACTAGCGGGATATCCTCCTACGAGCAGTACTTC.

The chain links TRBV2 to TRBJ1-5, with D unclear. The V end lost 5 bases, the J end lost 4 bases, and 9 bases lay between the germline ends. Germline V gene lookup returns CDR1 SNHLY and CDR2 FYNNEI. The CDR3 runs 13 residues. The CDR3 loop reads CASSLELNQPQHF. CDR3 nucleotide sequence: TGTGCCAGCAGTTTAGAGCTGAATCAGCCCCAGCATTTT. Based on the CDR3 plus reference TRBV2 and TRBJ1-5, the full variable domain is EPEVTQTPSHQVTQMGQEVILRCVPISNHLYFYWYRQILGQKVEFLVSFYNNEISEKSEIFDDQFSVERPDGSNFTLKIRSTKLEDSAMYFCASSLELNQPQHFGDGTRLSIL.

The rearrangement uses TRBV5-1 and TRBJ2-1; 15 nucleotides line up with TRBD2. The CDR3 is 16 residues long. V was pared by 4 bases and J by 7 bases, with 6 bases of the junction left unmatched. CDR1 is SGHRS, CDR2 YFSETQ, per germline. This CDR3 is CASSHGLAGGQNEQFF. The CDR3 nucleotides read TGCGCCAGCAGCCACGGACTAGCGGGAGGGCAAAATGAGCAGTTCTTC. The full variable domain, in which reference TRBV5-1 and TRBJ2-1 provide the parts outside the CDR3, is KAGVTQTPRYLIKTRGQQVTLSCSPISGHRSVSWYQQTPGQGLQFLFEYFSETQRNKGNFPGRFSGRQFSNSRSEMNVSTLELGDSALYLCASSHGLAGGQNEQFFGPGTRLTVL.

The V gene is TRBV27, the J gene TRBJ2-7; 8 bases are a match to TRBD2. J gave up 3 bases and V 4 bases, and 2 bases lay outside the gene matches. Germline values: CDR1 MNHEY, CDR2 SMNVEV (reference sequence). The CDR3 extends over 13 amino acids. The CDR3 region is CASSSGLGYEQYF. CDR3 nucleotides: TGTGCCAGCAGTTCGGGACTAGGCTACGAGCAGTACTTC.

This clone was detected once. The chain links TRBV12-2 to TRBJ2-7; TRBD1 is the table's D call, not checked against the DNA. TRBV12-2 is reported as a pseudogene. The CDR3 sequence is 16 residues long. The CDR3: CASRLRGRQGPYEQYF. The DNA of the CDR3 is TGTGCAAGTCGCTTGAGAGGGAGACAGGGACCCTACGAGCAGTACTTC.

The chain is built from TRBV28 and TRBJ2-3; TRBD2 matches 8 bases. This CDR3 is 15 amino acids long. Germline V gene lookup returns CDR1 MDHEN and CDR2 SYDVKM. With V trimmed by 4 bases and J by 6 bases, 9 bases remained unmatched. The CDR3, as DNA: TGTGCCAGCAGTTCCCGAGCGGGAGCGATCGATACGCAGTATTTT. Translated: CASSSRAGAIDTQYF.

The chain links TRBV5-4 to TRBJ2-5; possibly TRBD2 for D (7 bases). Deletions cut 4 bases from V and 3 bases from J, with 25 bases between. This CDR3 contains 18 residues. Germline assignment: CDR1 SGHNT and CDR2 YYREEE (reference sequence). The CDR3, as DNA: TGTGCCAGCAGCCGAGGGGGGGTAGAAGTAGTCGGGGAAGAGACCCAGTACTTC. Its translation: CASSRGGVEVVGEETQYF.

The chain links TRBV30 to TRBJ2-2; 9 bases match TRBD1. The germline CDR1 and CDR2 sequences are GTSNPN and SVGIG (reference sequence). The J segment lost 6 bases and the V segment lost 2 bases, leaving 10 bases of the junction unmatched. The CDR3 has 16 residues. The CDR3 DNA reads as TGTGCCTGGAGTCAATTACCGACAGGGGGATCCGGGGAGCTGTTTTTT. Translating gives CAWSQLPTGGSGELFF.

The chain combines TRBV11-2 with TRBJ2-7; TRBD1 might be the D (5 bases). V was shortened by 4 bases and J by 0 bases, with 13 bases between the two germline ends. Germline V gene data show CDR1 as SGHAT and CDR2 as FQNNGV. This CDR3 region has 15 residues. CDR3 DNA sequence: TGTGCCAGCAGCTCCAGACAGTTAAGCTCCTACGAGCAGTACTTC. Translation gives CASSSRQLSSYEQYF.

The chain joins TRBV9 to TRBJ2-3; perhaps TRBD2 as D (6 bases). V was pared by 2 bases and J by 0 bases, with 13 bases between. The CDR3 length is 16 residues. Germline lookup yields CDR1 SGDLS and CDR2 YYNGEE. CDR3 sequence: CASSVEGTPSTDTQYF. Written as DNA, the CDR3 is TGTGCCAGCAGCGTTGAGGGGACTCCTAGCACAGATACGCAGTATTTT.

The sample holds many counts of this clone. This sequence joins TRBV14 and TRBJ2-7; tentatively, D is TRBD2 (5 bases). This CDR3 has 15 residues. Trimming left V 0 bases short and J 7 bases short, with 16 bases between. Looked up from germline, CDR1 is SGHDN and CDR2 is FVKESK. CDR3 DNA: TGTGCCAGCAGCCAAGATGGGCTAGGACTGAGGGAGCAGTACTTC. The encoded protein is CASSQDGLGLREQYF.

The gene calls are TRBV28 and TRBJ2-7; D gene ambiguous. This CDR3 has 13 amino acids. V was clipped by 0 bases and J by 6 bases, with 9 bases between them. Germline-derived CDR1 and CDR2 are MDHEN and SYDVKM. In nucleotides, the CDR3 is TGTGCCAGCAGTTTATGGGCCGGCGGCGAGCAGTACTTC. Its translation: CASSLWAGGEQYF.